Below, 14 T cell receptor beta chains from the same sample are listed, as sequenced in a study of immune heterogeneity within non-small cell lung tumors. A multiplex PCR containing 32 V primers and 13 J primers was used to amplify TCR beta CDR3. TCRdb re-derived calls from the multiplex PCR reads in MiXCR, one entry per CDR3 protein. The profile covers some 15,000 distinct CDR3 sequences, with under 35% appearing a single time and roughly 15% taken by the ten largest. Template came from bulk tumor genomic DNA, at approximately 540 ng per sample. During surgery, each primary tumor gave multiple biopsies spaced as far apart as possible. Newly diagnosed with untreated non-small cell lung cancer, the patients underwent curative surgery. Sample: lung tumor tissue. Receptor source: a woman aged 45 to 65 with non-small cell lung cancer.

This clonotype was counted many times. This chain joins TRBV6-1 and TRBJ1-5; D unresolved. The CDR3 has 12 amino acids. Germline V gives CDR1 MNHNS, CDR2 SASEGT. V gave up 5 bases and J gave up 6 bases, with 8 bases separating them. The CDR3 DNA is TGTGCCAGCAGTTCCCAGAGTCAGCCCCAGCATTTT. It yields the protein CASSSQSQPQHF.

Comments on this clonotype: The junction shows a germline mismatch at one end, possibly a read error. This chain uses TRBV6-1 with TRBJ2-3; TRBD2 matches 15 bases. CDR3 size: 18 residues. Germline V gene lookup returns CDR1 MNHNS and CDR2 SASEGT. DNA for the CDR3: TGTGACAGCAGTGAGGGACTAGCGGGAGGTTGGGGCACAGATACGCAGTATTTT. This gives the protein CDSSEGLAGGWGTDTQYF.

This clonotype appeared many times. The chain has TRBV27 and TRBJ1-1; D call uncertain. Germline-derived CDR1 and CDR2 are MNHEY and SMNVEV (reference sequence). This CDR3 has 13 residues. V shed 2 bases and J shed 1 base, with 5 bases lying between them. The CDR3, as DNA: TGTGCCAGCAGTTTACAGGAGAACACTGAAGCTTTCTTT. Translation: CASSLQENTEAFF.

The sample holds one count of this clonotype. The J gene is TRBJ2-1, the V gene TRBV18, with D unclear. V lost 5 bases to trimming and J lost 4 bases, with 9 bases between them. CDR3 length: 13 residues. Germline V gene data show CDR1 as KGHSH and CDR2 as LQKENI. The chain's CDR3 is CASSSTQYNEQFF. Written as DNA, the CDR3 is TGTGCCAGCTCATCGACTCAATACAATGAGCAGTTCTTC. The full variable domain, completed using reference TRBV18 and TRBJ2-1, is NAGVMQNPRHLVRRRGQEARLRCSPMKGHSHVYWYRQLPEEGLKFMVYLQKENIIDESGMPKERFSAEFPKEGPSILRIQQVVRGDSAAYFCASSSTQYNEQFFGPGTRLTVL.

This sequence joins TRBV4-1 and TRBJ1-2, with TRBD1 matching over 8 bases. Per germline, CDR1 MGHRA and CDR2 YSYEKL. The CDR3 is 14 amino acids. V gave up 2 bases and J gave up 8 bases; unmatched junction bases: 7. In nucleotides, the CDR3 is TGCGCCAGCAGCCAAATCACAGGGGGAGGGGGCTACACCTTC. This sequence encodes CASSQITGGGGYTF.

Remarks on this clonotype: Given a much more abundant clone one base away, this may be a read error. This chain uses TRBV28 with TRBJ2-1, with D maybe TRBD2 (6 bases). The CDR3 consists of 15 residues. Germline CDR1 MDHEN, CDR2 SYDVKM. V was pared by 6 bases and J by 3 bases, with 15 bases between. DNA of the CDR3: TGTGCCAGCAGACCTATCGGGAGTAACTACAATGAGCAGTTCTTC. Its protein product is CASRPIGSNYNEQFF.

By share of the sample, this clonotype is medium-sized. The J gene is TRBJ2-7, the V gene TRBV4-1, with 10 positions matching TRBD2. The CDR3 runs to 16 residues. V shed 0 bases and J 4 bases; nucleotides not matched to a gene: 6. CDR1 is MGHRA, CDR2 YSYEKL, per germline. The DNA for the CDR3 is TGCGCCAGCAGCCAAGATGTAGCGGGAGGTGGGTACGAGCAGTACTTC. Translating it yields CASSQDVAGGGYEQYF.

This clonotype was seen a few times. This sequence joins TRBV11-1 and TRBJ2-5, with D possibly matching TRBD1 (6 bases). Germline V gives CDR1 SGHAT, CDR2 FQDESV (reference sequence). The CDR3 is made up of 14 amino acids. Trimming took off 3 bases at V and 5 bases at J, with 13 bases between the two ends. DNA of the CDR3: TGTGCCAGCAGCTTTGCTGGGGGCAGTGAGACCCAGTACTTC. Translated, it gives CASSFAGGSETQYF.

Note on this clonotype: One end of the junction fails to match germline, which may point to a read error. This chain connects TRBV28 to TRBJ2-7, with D perhaps TRBD1 (5 bases). From germline, CDR1 is MDHEN and CDR2 SYDVKM. The CDR3 is 14 amino acids. The CDR3 region has the DNA TGTGTCAGCAGTTCCTATCGACAGAGCCACGAGCAGTACTTC. This sequence encodes CVSSSYRQSHEQYF.

A few counts support this clonotype. The chain couples TRBV7-9 to TRBJ2-7; D is possibly TRBD1 (7 bases). The germline V gene encodes CDR1 SEHNR and CDR2 FQNEAQ (reference sequence). Trimming took off 4 bases at V and 5 bases at J, with 24 bases between the two ends. The CDR3 has 17 amino acids. As DNA, the CDR3 is TGTGCCAGCAGCTCTCCCTCGGGGGACAGTTCTAACCACGAGCAGTACTTC. Translating it yields CASSSPSGDSSNHEQYF.

This clonotype rates as medium-sized (0.01 to 0.1%). The chain has TRBV7-9 and TRBJ1-2; 12 nucleotides line up with TRBD1. The trim removed 5 bases at V and 6 bases at J, leaving 7 bases unmatched. The CDR3 runs to 15 residues. In germline, CDR1 is SEHNR, CDR2 FQNEAQ (reference sequence). The CDR3 region has the DNA TGTGCCAGCAGCCCGTGGGACAGGGGGCTTAATGGCTACACCTTC. Amino acids: CASSPWDRGLNGYTF.

This clonotype was seen only a few times. This chain joins TRBV9 and TRBJ2-7; 12 positions agree with TRBD2. The CDR3 length is 13 residues. V dropped 2 bases and J dropped 7; count of bases not matched to a gene: 1. Looked up from germline, CDR1 is SGDLS and CDR2 is YYNGEE. The CDR3 protein is CASSVGTSGEQYF. Written as DNA, the CDR3 is TGTGCCAGCAGCGTTGGGACTAGCGGGGAGCAGTACTTC. The entire variable domain, with the rest obtained from reference TRBV9 and TRBJ2-7, is as follows: DSGVTQTPKHLITATGQRVTLRCSPRSGDLSVYWYQQSLDQGLQFLIQYYNGEERAKGNILERFSAQQFPDLHSELNLSSLELGDSALYFCASSVGTSGEQYFGPGTRLTVT.

At least ten counts were recorded for this clonotype. The chain is built from TRBV7-8 and TRBJ2-6; D is uncertain. CDR1 SGHVS and CDR2 FQNEAQ come from the germline V gene. V shed 5 bases and J shed 0 bases, with 11 bases lying between them. The CDR3 contains 16 residues. DNA for the CDR3: TGTGCCAGCAGCCTCTTCGGATACTCTGGGGCCAACGTCCTGACTTTC. Translation gives CASSLFGYSGANVLTF. Based on the CDR3 plus reference TRBV7-8 and TRBJ2-6, the full variable domain is GAGVSQSPRYKVAKRGQDVALRCDPISGHVSLFWYQQALGQGPEFLTYFQNEAQLDKSGLPSDRFFAERPEGSVSTLKIQRTQQEDSAVYLCASSLFGYSGANVLTFGAGSRLTVL.

The gene calls are TRBV12-3 or TRBV12-4 and TRBJ1-1; D is undetermined. Trimming removed 2 bases at V and 0 bases at J, with 4 bases between. The CDR3 loop spans 13 amino acids. In DNA, the CDR3 is TGTGCCAGCAGTTTATTTATGAACACTGAAGCTTTCTTT. Translation gives CASSLFMNTEAFF.